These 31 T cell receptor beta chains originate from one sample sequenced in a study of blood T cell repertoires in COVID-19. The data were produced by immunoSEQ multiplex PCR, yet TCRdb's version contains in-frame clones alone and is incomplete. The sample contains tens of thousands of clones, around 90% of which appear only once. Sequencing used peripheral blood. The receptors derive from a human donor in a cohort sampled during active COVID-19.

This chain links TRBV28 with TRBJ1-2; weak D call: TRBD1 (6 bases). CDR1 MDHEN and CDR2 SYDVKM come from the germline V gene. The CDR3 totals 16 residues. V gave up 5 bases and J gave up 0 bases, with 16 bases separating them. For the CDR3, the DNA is TGTGCCAGCAGTCCCTACCAGACAGGCCCTAACTATGGCTACACCTTC. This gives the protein CASSPYQTGPNYGYTF.

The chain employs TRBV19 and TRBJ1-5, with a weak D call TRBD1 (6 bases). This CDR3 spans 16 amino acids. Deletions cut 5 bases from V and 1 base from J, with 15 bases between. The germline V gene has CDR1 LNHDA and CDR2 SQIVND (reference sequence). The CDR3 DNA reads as TGTGCCAGTAGTCCAATTCTCAGGGGAAGCAATCAGCCCCAGCATTTT. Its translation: CASSPILRGSNQPQHF.

CDR3 bases: TGTGCCAGCAGTTACTCGGGCAGCTCCTACGAGCAGTACTTC. The encoded protein is CASSYSGSSYEQYF. This chain uses TRBV6-6 with TRBJ2-7, with unresolved D. The length of the CDR3 is 14 residues. The germline V and J ends were trimmed by 0 bases and 0 bases, with 6 bases remaining between them. The V gene's germline CDR1 is MNHNY and CDR2 SVGAGI (reference sequence).

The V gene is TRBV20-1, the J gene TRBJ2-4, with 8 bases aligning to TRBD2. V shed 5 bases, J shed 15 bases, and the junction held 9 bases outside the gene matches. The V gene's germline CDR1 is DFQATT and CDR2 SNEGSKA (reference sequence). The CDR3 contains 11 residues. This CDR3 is CSASGLAQWYF. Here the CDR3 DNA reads TGCAGTGCTTCCGGACTAGCTCAGTGGTACTTC.

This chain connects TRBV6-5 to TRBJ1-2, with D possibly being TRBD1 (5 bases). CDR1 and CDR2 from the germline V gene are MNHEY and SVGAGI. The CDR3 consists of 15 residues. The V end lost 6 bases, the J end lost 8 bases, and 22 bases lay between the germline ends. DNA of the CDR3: TGTGCCAGCAGGCCGCCTCTGGGGGGGAACGGGGGCTACACCTTC. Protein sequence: CASRPPLGGNGGYTF.

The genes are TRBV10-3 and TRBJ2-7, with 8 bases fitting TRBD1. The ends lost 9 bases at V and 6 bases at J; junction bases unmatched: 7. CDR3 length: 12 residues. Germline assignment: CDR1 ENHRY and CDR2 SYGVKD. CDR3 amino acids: CAIGTGGSEQYF. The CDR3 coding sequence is TGTGCCATTGGGACAGGAGGGAGCGAGCAGTACTTC.

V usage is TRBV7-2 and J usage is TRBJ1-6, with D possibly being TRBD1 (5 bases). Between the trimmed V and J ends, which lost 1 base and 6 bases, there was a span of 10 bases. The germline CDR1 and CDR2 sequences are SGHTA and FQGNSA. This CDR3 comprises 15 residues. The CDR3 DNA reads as TGTGCCAGCAGCTTAGGTCAGCAGGGTAATTCACCCCTCCACTTT. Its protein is CASSLGQQGNSPLHF.

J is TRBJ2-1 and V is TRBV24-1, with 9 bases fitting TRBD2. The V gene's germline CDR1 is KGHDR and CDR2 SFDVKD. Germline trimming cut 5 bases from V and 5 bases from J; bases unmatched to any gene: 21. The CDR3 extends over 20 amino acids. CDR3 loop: CATSGPRSGRGREGHNEQFF. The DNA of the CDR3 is TGTGCCACCAGTGGCCCCCGGTCAGGGAGAGGGCGGGAGGGCCACAATGAGCAGTTCTTC.

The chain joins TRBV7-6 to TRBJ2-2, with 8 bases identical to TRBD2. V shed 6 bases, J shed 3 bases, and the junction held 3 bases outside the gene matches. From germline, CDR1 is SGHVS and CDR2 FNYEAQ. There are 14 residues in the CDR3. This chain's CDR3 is CASRTGGYTGELFF. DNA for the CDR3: TGTGCCAGCAGAACGGGGGGGTACACCGGGGAGCTGTTTTTT.

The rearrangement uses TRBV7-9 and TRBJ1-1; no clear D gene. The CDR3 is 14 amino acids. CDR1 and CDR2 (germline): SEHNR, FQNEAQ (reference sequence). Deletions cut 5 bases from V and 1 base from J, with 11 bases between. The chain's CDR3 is CASSAFSENTEAFF. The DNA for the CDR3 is TGTGCCAGCAGCGCCTTTTCAGAGAACACTGAAGCTTTCTTT.

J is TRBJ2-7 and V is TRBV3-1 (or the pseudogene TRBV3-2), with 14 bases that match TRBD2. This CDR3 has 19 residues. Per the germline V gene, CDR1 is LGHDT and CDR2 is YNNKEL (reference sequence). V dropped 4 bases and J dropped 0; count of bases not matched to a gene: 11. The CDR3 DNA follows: TGTGCCAGCAGCCCAACATCCTCCGGGACTAGCGGGAGCTCCTACGAGCAGTACTTC. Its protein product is CASSPTSSGTSGSSYEQYF.

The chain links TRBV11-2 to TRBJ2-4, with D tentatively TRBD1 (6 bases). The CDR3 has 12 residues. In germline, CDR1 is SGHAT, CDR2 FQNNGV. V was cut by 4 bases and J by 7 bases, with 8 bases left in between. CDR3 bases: TGTGCCAGCAGCTCAGACAGGAACATTCAGTACTTC. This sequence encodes CASSSDRNIQYF.

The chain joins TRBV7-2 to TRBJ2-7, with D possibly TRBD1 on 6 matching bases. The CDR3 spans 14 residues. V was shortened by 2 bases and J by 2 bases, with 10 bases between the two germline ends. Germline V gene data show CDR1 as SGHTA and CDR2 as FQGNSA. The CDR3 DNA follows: TGTGCCAGCAGCTTAACCCCAGGGGCCTACGAGCAGTACTTC. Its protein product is CASSLTPGAYEQYF.

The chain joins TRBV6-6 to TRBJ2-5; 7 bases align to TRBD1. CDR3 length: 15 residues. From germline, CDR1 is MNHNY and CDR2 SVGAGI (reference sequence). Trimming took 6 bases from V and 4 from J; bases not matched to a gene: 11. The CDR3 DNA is TGTGCCAGCAGAAACGGACAGGCCTTGGGAGAGACCCAGTACTTC. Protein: CASRNGQALGETQYF.

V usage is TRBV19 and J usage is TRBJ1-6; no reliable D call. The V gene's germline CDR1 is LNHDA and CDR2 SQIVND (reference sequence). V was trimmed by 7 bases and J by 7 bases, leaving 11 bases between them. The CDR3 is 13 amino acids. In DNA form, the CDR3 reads TGTGCCAGTATTGAGGGTCGCAATTCACCCCTCCACTTT. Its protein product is CASIEGRNSPLHF.

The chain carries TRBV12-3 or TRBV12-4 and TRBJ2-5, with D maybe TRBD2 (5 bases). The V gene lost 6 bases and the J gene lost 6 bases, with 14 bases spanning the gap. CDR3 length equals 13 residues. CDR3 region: CASRRVGGKTQYF. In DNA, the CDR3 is TGTGCCAGCAGGCGGGTCGGAGGAAAGACCCAGTACTTC.

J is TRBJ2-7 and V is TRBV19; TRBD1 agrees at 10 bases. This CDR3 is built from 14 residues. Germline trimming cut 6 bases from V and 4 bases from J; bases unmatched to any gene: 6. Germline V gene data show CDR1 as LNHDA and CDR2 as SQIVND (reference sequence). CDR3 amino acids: CASRGTGDTYEQYF. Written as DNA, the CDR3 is TGTGCCAGTAGAGGGACAGGGGATACTTACGAGCAGTACTTC. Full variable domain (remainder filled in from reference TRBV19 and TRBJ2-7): DGGITQSPKYLFRKEGQNVTLSCEQNLNHDAMYWYRQDPGQGLRLIYYSQIVNDFQKGDIAEGYSVSREKKESFPLTVTSAQKNPTAFYLCASRGTGDTYEQYFGPGTRLTVT.

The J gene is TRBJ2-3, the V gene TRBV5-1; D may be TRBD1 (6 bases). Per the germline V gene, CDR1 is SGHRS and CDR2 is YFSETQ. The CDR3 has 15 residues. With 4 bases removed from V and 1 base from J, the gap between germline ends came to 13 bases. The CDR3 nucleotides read TGCGCCAGCAGCACCTACAGGGCCGGCACAGATACGCAGTATTTT. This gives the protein CASSTYRAGTDTQYF.

CDR3 sequence reads: CASSMGGVNTEAFF. The DNA of the CDR3 is TGCGCCAGCAGCATGGGGGGAGTGAACACTGAAGCTTTCTTT. The V gene is TRBV5-1, the J gene TRBJ1-1; D may be TRBD1 (5 bases). CDR3 length: 14 amino acids. Germline V gene sequence: CDR1 SGHRS, CDR2 YFSETQ. Trimming left V 4 bases short and J 0 bases short, with 10 bases between.

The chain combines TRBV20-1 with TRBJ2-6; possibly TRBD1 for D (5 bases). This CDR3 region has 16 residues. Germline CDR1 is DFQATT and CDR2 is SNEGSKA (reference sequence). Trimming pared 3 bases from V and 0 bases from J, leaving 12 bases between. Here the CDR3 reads CSASKGAISGANVLTF. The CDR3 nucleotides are TGCAGTGCTAGTAAAGGGGCTATCTCTGGGGCCAACGTCCTGACTTTC.

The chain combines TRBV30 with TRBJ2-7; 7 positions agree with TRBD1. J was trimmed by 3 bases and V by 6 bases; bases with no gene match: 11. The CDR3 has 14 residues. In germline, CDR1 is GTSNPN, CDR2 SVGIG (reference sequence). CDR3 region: CACSQTGTFYEQYF. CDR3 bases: TGTGCCTGCTCGCAGACAGGGACCTTCTACGAGCAGTACTTC.

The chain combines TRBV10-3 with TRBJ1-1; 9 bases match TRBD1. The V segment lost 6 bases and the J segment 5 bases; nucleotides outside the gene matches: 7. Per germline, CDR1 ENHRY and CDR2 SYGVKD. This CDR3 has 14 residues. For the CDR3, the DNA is TGTGCCATCAGCCCTAAACAGGGGGCGACTGAAGCTTTCTTT. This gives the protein CAISPKQGATEAFF.

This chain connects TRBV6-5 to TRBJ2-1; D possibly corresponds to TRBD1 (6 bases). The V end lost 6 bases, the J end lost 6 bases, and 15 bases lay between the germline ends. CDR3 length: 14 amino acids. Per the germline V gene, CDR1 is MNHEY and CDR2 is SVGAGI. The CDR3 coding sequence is TGTGCCAGCAGCAGACAGGCCCCTTCCAATGAGCAGTTCTTC. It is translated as CASSRQAPSNEQFF.

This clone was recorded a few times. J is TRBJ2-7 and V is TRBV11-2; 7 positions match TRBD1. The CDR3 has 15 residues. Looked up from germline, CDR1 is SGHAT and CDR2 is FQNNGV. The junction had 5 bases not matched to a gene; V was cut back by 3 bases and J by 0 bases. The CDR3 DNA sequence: TGTGCCAGCAGCTTCGCCGACAGGGCCTCCTACGAGCAGTACTTC. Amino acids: CASSFADRASYEQYF.

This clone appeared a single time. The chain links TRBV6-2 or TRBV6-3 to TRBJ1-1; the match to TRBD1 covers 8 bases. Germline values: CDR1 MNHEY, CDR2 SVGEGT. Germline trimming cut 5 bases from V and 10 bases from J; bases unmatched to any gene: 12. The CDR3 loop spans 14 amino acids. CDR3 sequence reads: CASSAMTGVFAAFF. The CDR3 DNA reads TGTGCCAGCAGTGCTATGACAGGGGTGTTCGCAGCTTTCTTT.

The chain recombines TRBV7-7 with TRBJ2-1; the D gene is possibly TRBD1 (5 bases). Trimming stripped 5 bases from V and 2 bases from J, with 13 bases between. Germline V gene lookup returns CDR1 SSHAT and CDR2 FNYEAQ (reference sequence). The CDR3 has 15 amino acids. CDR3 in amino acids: CASSPRAGTYNEQFF. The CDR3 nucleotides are TGTGCCAGCAGCCCCAGGGCAGGGACCTACAATGAGCAGTTCTTC.

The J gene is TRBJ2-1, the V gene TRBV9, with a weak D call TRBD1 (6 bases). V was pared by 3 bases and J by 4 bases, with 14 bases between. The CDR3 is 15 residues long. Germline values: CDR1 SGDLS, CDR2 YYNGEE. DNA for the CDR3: TGTGCCAGCAGCGCGGCTGGACAGAAATACAATGAGCAGTTCTTC. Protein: CASSAAGQKYNEQFF.

The CDR3 sequence: CASRQGLAGGQNEQFF. For the CDR3, the DNA is TGTGCCAGCAGGCAGGGACTAGCGGGAGGGCAGAATGAGCAGTTCTTC. The V call is TRBV2, the J call TRBJ2-1; 16 bases line up with TRBD2. This CDR3 has 16 residues. Trimming took 6 bases from V and 7 from J; bases not matched to a gene: 6. From germline, CDR1 is SNHLY and CDR2 FYNNEI.

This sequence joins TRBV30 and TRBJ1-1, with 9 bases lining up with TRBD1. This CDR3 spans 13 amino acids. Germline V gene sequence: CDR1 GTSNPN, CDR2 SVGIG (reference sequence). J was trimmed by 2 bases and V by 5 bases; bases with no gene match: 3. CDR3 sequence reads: CAWDRGGNTEAFF. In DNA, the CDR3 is TGTGCCTGGGACAGGGGGGGAAACACTGAAGCTTTCTTT.

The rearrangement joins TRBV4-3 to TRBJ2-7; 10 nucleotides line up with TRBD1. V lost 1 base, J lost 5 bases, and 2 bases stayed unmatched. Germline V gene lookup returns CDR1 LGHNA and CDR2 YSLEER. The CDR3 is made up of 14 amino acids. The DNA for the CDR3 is TGCGCCAGCAGCCAAGGACAGGGGGCGAACGAGCAGTACTTC. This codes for CASSQGQGANEQYF.

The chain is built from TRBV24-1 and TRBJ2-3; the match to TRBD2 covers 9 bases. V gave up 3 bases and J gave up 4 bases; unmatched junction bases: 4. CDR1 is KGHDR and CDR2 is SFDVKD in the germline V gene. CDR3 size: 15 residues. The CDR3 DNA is TGTGCCACCAGTGATGAGGCGGGGGGGCCAGATACGCAGTATTTT. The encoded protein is CATSDEAGGPDTQYF.